This T cell receptor (beta chain) emerged from a study of shared clonotypes between healthy human individuals (dated by TCRdb to the early 2020s). For the wider study: A couple of women and a few men aged 18 to 49 years were included in the cohort. To estimate repertoire size and how much clonotype sharing occurs between individuals, the study deeply sequenced the blood TCR repertoires of several healthy adults. For each donor, CD4 naive and CD4 memory were each given three plates, CD8 naive was given two plates, and CD8 memory was given one plate. Different laboratories and diverse techniques were used to prepare libraries and sequence TCR repertoires, to increase sequencing depth and limit assay-specific biases. Leukapheresis yielded between about 0.85 and 10 billion PBMCs per donor. What the authors observed across the whole study: Incomplete sequencing was indicated by rarefaction of sorted-subset datasets, despite the large sequencing depth. Pairwise subsampling indicated that sequencing depth was expected to affect the degree of clonotype sharing among donors. Clonotypes shared by all four sorted-subset donors showed higher generation probabilities than non-shared clonotypes. Because the study included a small number of donors, the genetic and exposure-history diversity represented was limited. Sampling was restricted to blood, and TCR repertoires in tissues likely differ from the TCR repertoires found in blood. Larger estimated clonotype richness was generally found for naive subsets than for memory subsets. Across a handful of donors, approximately 5% of naive CD4, 3.5% of naive CD8, 2.3% of memory CD4, and under 0.45% of memory CD8 clonotypes were shared.

Remarks on this clone: Its antigen target is currently unknown. No quality values exist for individual bases; no much larger clone is one base distant.

Using the deep immunoSEQ assay, TCR CDR3 regions were amplified from genomic DNA by multiplex PCR. For each cell subset, the extracted genomic DNA was distributed evenly across all wells of several immunoSEQ 96-well plates, and each plate served as one replicate. For sorted subsets, approximately 200 ng of genomic DNA, equivalent to some 30,000 T cell genomes, went into each replicate PCR. Purified libraries were quantified with a Qubit 3.0 fluorometer, sized on a Bioanalyzer 2100, and re-quantified with the KAPA Library Quantification kit. Each immunoSEQ 96-well plate was sequenced on its own single-read 150-cycle Illumina NextSeq 550 flow cell. Per the original workflow: Because the immunoSEQ output held only junctional sequences and lacked quality scores, the filtering could not match the filtering applied to full-length reads. To assign V/J genes and CDR3, sequences were annotated against IMGT germline references using PyIR, a Python wrapper for IgBLAST v1.9. Any read was removed if the V/J assignment was weak (E-value above 1e-6), the CDR3 was missing, or the read contained stop codons, out-of-frame junctions, or ambiguous translated residues. A V3J clonotype was defined by an identical inferred V gene, J gene, and CDR3 amino acid sequence. The percentage overlap between two repertoires was calculated by dividing the number of shared unique clonotypes by the size of the smaller repertoire. Richness of each repertoire was evaluated using RTK rarefaction, the Chao1 estimator, and Recon v2.1 estimates of unobserved clonotypes. For all TCRbeta clonotypes obtained by the gDNA method from several donors, generation probabilities were computed with OLGA. TCRdb provides this immuneACCESS table in a form limited to in-frame rearrangements. Some clones are lacking; in checked studies, under half of them reflect an unresolved V gene, and why the rest are absent is not known. V and J calls and clone size come straight from that table; D and trimming were deduced from the DNA. This sample comprises about 580,000 clones, nearly 98% of them detected only once. The top ten clonotypes cover 0.3% of the sample.

V is clipped by 4 bases and J by 1 base, and the sequence between their germline boundaries is 7 bases long. From the germline V gene, CDR1 is MDHEN and CDR2 is SYDVKM. Including the terminal cysteine and phenylalanine, the CDR3 comprises 13 residues. Only the CDR3 part of the read is kept: 39 bases, read in frame from the first base. For the CD8 naive samples, CD45RO-negative cells were positively selected for CCR7, yielding a CD45RA+CCR7+ population from which TemRA cells were excluded. Healthy HIV-negative adults with no recently reported acute infections or vaccinations were included as donors. Every donor was a Caucasian adult residing in Nashville, Tennessee, USA. After blood collection by leukapheresis, PBMCs were isolated using Ficoll-Histopaque density gradient centrifugation and then cryopreserved in the vapor phase of liquid nitrogen. Analytical flow cytometry was used to check the purity and quantity of every magnetically sorted T cell population. Genomic DNA was isolated from each sorted fraction and quantified by UV absorbance on a Nanodrop 2000c.

The rearrangement joined TRBV28 to TRBJ1-1; the D gene is perhaps TRBD1, on 5 matching bases. Sample: naive CD8+ T cells sorted from blood. The cell subset or site label here, explained by the study, means: CD45RA+CCR7+. The clonotype comes from a man aged 25-40 years in good health. The CDR3 here reads CASSYQGNTEAFF. Read as DNA, the sequence is TGTGCCAGCAGTTACCAGGGGAACACTGAAGCTTTCTTT.